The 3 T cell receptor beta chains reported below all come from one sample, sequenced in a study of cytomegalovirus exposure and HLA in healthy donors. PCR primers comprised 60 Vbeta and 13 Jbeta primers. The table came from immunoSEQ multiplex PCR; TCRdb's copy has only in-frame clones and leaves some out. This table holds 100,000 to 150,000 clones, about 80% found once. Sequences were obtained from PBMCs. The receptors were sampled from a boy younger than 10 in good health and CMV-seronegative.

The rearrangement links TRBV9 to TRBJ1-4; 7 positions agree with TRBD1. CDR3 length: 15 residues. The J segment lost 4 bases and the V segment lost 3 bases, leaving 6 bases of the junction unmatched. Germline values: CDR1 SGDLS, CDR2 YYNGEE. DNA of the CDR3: TGTGCCAGCAGCGCCCGGGACAGCCTTAATGAAAAACTGTTTTTT. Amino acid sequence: CASSARDSLNEKLFF.

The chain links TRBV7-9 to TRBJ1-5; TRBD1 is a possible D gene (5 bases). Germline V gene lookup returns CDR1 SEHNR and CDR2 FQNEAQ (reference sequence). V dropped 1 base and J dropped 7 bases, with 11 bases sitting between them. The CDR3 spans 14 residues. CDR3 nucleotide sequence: TGTGCCAGCAGCTTAGGAGGGGAGGACCAGCCCCAGCATTTT. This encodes CASSLGGEDQPQHF.

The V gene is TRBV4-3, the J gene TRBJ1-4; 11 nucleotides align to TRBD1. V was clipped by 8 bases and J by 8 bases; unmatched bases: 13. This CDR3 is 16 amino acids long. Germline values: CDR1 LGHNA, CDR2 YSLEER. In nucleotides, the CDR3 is TGCGCCAGCCCCACTTTACCGGGACAGGGGGGGGAAAAACTGTTTTTT. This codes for CASPTLPGQGGEKLFF.